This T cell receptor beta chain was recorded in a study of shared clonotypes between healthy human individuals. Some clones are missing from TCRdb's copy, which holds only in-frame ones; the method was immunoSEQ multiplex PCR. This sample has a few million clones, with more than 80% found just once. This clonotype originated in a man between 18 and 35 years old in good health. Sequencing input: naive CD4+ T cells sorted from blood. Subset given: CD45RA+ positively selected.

CDR3 sequence (DNA): TGTGCCAGCAGCTTGATGAGCGGGGGACGCACAGATACGCAGTATTTT. This encodes CASSLMSGGRTDTQYF. The V call is TRBV5-4, the J call TRBJ2-3; 8 bases fit TRBD2. Per germline, CDR1 SGHNT and CDR2 YYREEE (reference sequence). CDR3 length: 16 amino acids. The ends lost 1 base at V and 1 base at J; junction bases unmatched: 5.